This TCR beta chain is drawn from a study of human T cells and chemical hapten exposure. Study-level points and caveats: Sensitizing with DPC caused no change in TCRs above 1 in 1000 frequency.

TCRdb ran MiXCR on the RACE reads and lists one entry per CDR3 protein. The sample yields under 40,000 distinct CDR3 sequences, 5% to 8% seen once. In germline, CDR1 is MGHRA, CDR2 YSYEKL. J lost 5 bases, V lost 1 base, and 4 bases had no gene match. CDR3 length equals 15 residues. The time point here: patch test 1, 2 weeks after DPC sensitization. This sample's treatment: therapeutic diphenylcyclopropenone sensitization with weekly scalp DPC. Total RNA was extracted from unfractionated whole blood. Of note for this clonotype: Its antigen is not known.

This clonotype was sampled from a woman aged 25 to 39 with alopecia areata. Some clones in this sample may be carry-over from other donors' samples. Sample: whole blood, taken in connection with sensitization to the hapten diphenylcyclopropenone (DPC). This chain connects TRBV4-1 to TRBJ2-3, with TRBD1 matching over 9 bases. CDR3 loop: CASSQAGTGIDTQYF. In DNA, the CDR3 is TGCGCCAGCAGCCAAGCAGGGACAGGGATAGATACGCAGTATTTT.